The present T cell receptor (beta chain) was sequenced within a study of cytomegalovirus exposure and HLA in healthy donors. This PCR relied on a set of 60 Vbeta primers and 13 Jbeta primers. In the study's own analysis: There were about 80 million unique TCR beta chains by a later count, and approximately 10 million of them were shared. The assay was immunoSEQ multiplex PCR, and TCRdb's table has in-frame clones only and misses some. That table supplies the V and J calls and clone size; D and trimming were determined from the DNA. The sample records 150,000 to 200,000 clones, 80% being singletons. Trimming shortened V by 4 bases and J by 4 bases, and 15 bases separated the two germline ends. The germline V gene has CDR1 LNHNV and CDR2 YYDKDF (reference sequence). CDR3 length equals 15 residues.

Sequenced sample: PBMCs. The sequence was obtained from a man aged 18 to 35 in good health and CMV-seropositive. This sequence joins TRBV15 and TRBJ2-3; no clear D gene. The chain's CDR3 is CATSTVPLMPDTQYF. In DNA, the CDR3 is TGTGCCACCAGCACCGTGCCCCTAATGCCAGATACGCAGTATTTT. The variable domain in full, completed from reference TRBV15 and TRBJ2-3, reads DAMVIQNPRYQVTQFGKPVTLSCSQTLNHNVMYWYQQKSSQAPKLLFHYYDKDFNNEADTPDNFQSRRPNTSFCFLDIRSPGLGDTAMYLCATSTVPLMPDTQYFGPGTRLTVL.